This T cell receptor beta chain appears in the sequencing data of a study of blood T cell repertoires in COVID-19. Study details: COVID-19 samples from acute and convalescent phases originated in the United States, Italy and Spain.

In the study's own analysis: Reference gene primer amplification in the assay estimated nucleated cell counts. Method: immunoSEQ multiplex PCR; TCRdb's copy keeps in-frame clones and lacks some. The V and J calls and clone size come from that table; D and trimming were worked out from the DNA. The sample lists approximately 210,000 clones, 70% to 90% occurring once. CDR1 is GTSNPN and CDR2 is SVGIG in the germline V gene (reference sequence). The V end was cut by 0 bases, the J end by 5 bases, with 7 bases between. CDR3 length: 12 residues. The receptor's source is a woman aged 40-49 years with acute or convalescent COVID-19. The chain joins TRBV30 to TRBJ1-1, with D uncertain. Sequencing was done on a sample of peripheral blood. CDR3 coding DNA: TGTGCCTGGAGTGTACGTGCGACTGAAGCTTTCTTT. Encoded protein: CAWSVRATEAFF.